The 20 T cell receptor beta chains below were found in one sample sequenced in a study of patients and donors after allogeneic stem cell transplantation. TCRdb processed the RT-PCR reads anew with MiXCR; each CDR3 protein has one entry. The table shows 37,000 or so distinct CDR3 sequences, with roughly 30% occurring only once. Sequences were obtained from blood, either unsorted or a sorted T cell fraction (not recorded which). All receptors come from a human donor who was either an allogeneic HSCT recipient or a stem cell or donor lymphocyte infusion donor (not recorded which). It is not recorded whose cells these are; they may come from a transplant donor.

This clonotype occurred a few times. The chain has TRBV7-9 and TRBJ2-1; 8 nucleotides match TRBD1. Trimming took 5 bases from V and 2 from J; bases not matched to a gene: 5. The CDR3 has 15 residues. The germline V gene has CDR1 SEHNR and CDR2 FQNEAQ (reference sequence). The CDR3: CASSIGQGAYNEQFF. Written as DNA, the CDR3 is TGTGCCAGCAGCATCGGACAGGGAGCCTACAATGAGCAGTTCTTC.

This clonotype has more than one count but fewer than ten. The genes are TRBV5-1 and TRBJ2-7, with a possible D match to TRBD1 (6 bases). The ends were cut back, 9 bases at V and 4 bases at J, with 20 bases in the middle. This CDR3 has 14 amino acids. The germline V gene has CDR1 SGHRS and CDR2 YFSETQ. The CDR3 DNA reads TGCGCCAACCCGGCCCTCGACAGGACTTACGAGCAGTACTTC. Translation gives CANPALDRTYEQYF. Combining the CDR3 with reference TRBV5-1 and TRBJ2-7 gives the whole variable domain KAGVTQTPRYLIKTRGQQVTLSCSPISGHRSVSWYQQTPGQGLQFLFEYFSETQRNKGNFPGRFSGRQFSNSRSEMNVSTLELGDSALYLCANPALDRTYEQYFGPGTRLTVT.

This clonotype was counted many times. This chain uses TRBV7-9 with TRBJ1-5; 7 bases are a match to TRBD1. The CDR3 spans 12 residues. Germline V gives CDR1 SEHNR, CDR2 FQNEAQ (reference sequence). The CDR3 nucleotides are TGTGCGGGGCAGGGGGAGGGACAGCCCCAGCATTTT. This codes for CAGQGEGQPQHF.

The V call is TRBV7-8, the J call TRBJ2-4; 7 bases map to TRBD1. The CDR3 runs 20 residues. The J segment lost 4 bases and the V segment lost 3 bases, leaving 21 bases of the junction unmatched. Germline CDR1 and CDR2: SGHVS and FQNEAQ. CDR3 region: CASSFRTLFEGASTKNIQYF. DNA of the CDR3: TGTGCCAGCAGCTTCCGAACCCTTTTTGAGGGGGCTTCGACGAAAAACATTCAGTACTTC.

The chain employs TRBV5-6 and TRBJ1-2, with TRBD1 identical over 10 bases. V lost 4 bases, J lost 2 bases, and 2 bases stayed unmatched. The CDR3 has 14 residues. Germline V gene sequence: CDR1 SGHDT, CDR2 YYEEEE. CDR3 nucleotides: TGTGCCAGCAGCATGGGACAGGGGAACTATGGCTACACCTTC. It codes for CASSMGQGNYGYTF.

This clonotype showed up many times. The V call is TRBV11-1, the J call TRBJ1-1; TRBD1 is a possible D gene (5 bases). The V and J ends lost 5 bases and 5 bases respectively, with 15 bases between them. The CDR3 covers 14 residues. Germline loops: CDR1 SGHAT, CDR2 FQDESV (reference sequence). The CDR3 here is CASSMTAPGTEAFF. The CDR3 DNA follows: TGTGCCAGCAGCATGACAGCCCCCGGGACTGAAGCTTTCTTT.

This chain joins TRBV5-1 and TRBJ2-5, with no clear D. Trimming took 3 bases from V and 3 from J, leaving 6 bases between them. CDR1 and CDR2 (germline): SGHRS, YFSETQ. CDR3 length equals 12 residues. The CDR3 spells CASSSGKETQYF. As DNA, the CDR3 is TGCGCCAGCAGCTCTGGGAAAGAGACCCAGTACTTC. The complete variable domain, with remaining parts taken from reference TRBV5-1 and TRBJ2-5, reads KAGVTQTPRYLIKTRGQQVTLSCSPISGHRSVSWYQQTPGQGLQFLFEYFSETQRNKGNFPGRFSGRQFSNSRSEMNVSTLELGDSALYLCASSSGKETQYFGPGTRLLVL.

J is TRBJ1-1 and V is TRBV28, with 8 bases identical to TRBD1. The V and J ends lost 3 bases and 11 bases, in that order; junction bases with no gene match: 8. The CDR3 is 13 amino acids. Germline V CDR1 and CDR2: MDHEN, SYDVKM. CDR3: CASSFIDRGGAFF. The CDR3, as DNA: TGTGCCAGCAGTTTCATCGACAGGGGTGGGGCTTTCTTT.

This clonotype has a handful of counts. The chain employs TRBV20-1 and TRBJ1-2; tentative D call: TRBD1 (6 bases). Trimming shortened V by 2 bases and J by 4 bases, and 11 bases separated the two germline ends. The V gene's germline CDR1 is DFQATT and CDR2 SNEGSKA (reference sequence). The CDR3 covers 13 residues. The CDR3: CSARRGPFYGYTF. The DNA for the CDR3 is TGCAGTGCTAGACGGGGGCCGTTCTATGGCTACACCTTC.

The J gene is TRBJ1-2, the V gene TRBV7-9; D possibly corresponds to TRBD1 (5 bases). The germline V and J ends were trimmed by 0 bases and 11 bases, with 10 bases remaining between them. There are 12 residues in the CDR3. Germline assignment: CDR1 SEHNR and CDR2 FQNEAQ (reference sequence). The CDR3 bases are TGTGCCAGCAGCTTAGCGGGGGACGATTACACCTTC. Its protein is CASSLAGDDYTF. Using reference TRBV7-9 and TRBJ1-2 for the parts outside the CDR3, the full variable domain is DTGVSQNPRHKITKRGQNVTFRCDPISEHNRLYWYRQTLGQGPEFLTYFQNEAQLEKSRLLSDRFSAERPKGSFSTLEIQRTEQGDSAMYLCASSLAGDDYTFGSGTRLTVV.

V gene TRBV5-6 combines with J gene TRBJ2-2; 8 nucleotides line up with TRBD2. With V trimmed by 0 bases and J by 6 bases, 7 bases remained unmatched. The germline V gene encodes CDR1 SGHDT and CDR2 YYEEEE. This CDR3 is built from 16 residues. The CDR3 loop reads CASSLDEAGVSGELFF. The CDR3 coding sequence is TGTGCCAGCAGCTTGGATGAAGCGGGAGTCTCCGGGGAGCTGTTTTTT. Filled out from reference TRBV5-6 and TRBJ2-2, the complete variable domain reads DAGVTQSPTHLIKTRGQQVTLRCSPKSGHDTVSWYQQALGQGPQFIFQYYEEEERQRGNFPDRFSGHQFPNYSSELNVNALLLGDSALYLCASSLDEAGVSGELFFGEGSRLTVL.

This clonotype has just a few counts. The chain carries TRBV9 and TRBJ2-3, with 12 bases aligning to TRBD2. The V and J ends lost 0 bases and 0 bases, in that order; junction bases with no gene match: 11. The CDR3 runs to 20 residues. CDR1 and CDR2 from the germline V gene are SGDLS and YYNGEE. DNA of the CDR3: TGTGCCAGCAGCGTAGCCCACAGACTAGCGGGAGAGGGGAGCACAGATACGCAGTATTTT. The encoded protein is CASSVAHRLAGEGSTDTQYF.

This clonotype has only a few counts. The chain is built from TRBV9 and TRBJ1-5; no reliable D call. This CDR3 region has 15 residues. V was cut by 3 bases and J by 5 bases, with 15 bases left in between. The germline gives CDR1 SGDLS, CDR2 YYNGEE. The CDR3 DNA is TGTGCCAGCAGCGGAGGGCAGGACCCTTATCAGCCCCAGCATTTT. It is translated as CASSGGQDPYQPQHF.

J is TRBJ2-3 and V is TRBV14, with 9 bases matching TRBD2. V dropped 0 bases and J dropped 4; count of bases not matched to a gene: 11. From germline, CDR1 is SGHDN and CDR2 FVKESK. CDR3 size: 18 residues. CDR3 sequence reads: CASSQEPPHSGRPDTQYF. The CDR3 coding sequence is TGTGCCAGCAGCCAAGAGCCCCCCCATAGCGGGAGACCAGATACGCAGTATTTT.

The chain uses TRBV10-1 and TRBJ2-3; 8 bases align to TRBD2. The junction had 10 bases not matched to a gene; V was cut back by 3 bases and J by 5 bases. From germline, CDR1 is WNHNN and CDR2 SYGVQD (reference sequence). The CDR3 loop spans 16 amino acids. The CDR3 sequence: CASSESAGASGDTQYF. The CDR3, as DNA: TGCGCCAGCAGTGAATCAGCGGGAGCGTCGGGAGATACGCAGTATTTT.

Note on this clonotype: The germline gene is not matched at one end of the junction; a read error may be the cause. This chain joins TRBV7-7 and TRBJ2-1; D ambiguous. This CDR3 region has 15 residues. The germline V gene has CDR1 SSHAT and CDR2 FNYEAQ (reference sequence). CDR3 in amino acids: CASSTLLVPRNEQFF. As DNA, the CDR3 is TGTGCTAGCAGCACTCTCCTAGTTCCGAGAAATGAGCAGTTCTTC.

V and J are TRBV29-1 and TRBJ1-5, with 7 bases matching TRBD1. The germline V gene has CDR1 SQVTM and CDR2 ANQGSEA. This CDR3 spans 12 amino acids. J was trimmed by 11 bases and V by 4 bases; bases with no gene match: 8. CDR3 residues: CSVGQGREAQHF. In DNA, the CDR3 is TGCAGCGTTGGACAGGGCCGCGAAGCCCAGCATTTT.

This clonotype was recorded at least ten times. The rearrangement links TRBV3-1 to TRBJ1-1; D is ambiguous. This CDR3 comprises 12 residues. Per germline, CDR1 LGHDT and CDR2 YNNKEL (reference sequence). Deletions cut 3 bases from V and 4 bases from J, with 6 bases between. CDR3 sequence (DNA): TGTGCCAGCAGCCACTTGGGCACTGAAGCTTTCTTT. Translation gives CASSHLGTEAFF.

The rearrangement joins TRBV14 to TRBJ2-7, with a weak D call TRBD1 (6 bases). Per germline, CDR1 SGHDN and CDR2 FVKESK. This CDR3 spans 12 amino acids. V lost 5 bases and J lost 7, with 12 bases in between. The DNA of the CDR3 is TGTGCCAGCAGCTGGCAGGGGAAAGAGCAGTACTTC. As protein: CASSWQGKEQYF.

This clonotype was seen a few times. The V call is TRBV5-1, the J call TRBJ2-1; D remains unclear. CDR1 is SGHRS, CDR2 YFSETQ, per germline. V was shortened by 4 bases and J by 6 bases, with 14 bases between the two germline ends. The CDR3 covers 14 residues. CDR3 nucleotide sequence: TGCGCCAGCAGCCCGTCACCGGGTCCCAATGAGCAGTTCTTC. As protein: CASSPSPGPNEQFF.